The clone carrying this T cell receptor (beta chain) was observed many times. TCRdb analysed the 5' RACE reads with MiXCR anew, one entry per CDR3 protein. Here the sample spans 250,000 or so distinct CDR3 sequences, around 25% being singletons. The data stem from a study of CD8 T cells in ankylosing spondylitis. The V gene's germline CDR1 is SGHRS and CDR2 YFSETQ. There are 17 residues in the CDR3. Trimming at V came to 4 bases and at J to 3 bases, leaving 15 bases not matched to a gene. The V call is TRBV5-1, the J call TRBJ1-1; the match to TRBD1 covers 7 bases. This TCR came from a male donor with ankylosing spondylitis or in good health (not recorded which). Specimen: blood, either unsorted or a sorted T cell fraction (not recorded which). DNA of the CDR3: TGCGCCAGCAGCCGGGTCGGACGGATGAGGGGGCACACTGAAGCTTTCTTT. Translating it yields CASSRVGRMRGHTEAFF.